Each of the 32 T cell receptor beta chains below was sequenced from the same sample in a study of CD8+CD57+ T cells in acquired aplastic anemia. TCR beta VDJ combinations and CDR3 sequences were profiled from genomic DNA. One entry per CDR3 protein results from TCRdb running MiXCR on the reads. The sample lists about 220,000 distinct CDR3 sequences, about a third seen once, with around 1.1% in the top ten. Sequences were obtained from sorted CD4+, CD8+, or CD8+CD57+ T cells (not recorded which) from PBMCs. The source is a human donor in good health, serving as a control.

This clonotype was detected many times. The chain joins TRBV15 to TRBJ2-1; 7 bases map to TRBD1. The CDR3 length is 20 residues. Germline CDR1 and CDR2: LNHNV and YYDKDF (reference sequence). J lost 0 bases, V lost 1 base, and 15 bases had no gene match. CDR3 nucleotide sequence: TGTGCCACCAGCAGAGCTTGGGACAGATCCTTCTTGAGCTCCTACAATGAGCAGTTCTTC. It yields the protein CATSRAWDRSFLSSYNEQFF.

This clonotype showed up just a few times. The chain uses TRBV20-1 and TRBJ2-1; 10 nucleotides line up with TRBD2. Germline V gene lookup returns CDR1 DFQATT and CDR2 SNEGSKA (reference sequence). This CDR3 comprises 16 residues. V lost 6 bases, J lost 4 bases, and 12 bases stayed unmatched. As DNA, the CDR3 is TGCAGTGCCCTACCCCTAGCGGGAGCTCAGTACAATGAGCAGTTCTTC. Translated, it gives CSALPLAGAQYNEQFF.

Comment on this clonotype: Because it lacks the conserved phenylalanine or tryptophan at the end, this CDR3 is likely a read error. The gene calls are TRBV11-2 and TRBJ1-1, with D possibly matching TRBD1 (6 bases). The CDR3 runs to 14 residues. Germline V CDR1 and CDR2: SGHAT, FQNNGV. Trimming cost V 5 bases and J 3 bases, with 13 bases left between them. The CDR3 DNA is TGTGCCAGCAGCAGCCAGGGGACGTACACTGAAGCTTTCCTT. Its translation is CASSSQGTYTEAFL.

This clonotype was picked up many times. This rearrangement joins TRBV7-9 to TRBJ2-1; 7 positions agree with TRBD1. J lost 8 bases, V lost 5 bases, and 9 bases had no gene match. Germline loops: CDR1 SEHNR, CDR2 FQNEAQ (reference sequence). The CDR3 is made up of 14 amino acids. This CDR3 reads CASSVRQGDDEQFF. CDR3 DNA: TGTGCCAGCAGCGTCAGGCAGGGGGACGATGAGCAGTTCTTC.

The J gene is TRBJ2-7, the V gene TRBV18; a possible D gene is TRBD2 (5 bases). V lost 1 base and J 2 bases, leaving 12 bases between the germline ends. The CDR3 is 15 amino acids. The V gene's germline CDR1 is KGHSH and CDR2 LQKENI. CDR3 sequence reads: CASSPLPAGTYEQYF. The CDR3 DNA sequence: TGTGCCAGCTCACCACTCCCGGCGGGCACCTACGAGCAGTACTTC.

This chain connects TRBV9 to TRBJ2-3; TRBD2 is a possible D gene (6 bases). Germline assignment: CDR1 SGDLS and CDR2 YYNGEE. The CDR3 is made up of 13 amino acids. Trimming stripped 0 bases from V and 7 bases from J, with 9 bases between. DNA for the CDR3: TGTGCCAGCAGCGTAGGACGGGGGAATACGCAGTATTTT. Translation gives CASSVGRGNTQYF.

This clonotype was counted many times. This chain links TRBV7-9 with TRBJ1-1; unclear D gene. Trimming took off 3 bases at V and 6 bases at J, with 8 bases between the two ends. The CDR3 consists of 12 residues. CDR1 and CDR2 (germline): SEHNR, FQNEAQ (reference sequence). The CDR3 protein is CASSFLSSEAFF. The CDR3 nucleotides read TGTGCCAGCAGCTTTCTTTCATCTGAAGCTTTCTTT.

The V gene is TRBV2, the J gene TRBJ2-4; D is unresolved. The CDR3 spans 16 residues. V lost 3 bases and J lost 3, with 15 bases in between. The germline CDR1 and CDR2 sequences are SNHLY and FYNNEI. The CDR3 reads CASSDSQVVVKNIQYF. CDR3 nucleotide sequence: TGTGCCAGCAGTGATTCGCAGGTCGTGGTCAAAAACATTCAGTACTTC.

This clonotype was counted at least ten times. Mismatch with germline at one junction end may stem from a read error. The CDR3 nucleotides read TGTGCCAGCAGCTTAGGACGGAACTATGGCTACACCTTC. This encodes CASSLGRNYGYTF. V gene TRBV12-3 or TRBV12-4 combines with J gene TRBJ1-2; D is ambiguous. The CDR3 contains 13 residues.

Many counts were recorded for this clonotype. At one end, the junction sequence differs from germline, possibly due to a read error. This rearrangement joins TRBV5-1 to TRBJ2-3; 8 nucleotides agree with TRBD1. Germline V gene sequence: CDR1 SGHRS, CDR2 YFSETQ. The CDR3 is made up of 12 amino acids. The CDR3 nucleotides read TGTGCCAGCAGCCTAGGACAGGGCACGCAGTATTTT. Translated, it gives CASSLGQGTQYF.

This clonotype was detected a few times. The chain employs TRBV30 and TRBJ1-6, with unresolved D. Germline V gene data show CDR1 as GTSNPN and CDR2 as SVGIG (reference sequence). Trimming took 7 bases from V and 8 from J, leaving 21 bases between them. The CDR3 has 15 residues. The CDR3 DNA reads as TGTGCCTTCCGCCGTGGGGTTACGGCGGATTCACCCCTCCACTTT. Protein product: CAFRRGVTADSPLHF.

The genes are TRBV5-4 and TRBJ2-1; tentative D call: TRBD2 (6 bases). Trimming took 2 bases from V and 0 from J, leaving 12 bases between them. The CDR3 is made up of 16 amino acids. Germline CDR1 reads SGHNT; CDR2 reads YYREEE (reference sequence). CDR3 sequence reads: CASSFRGGSSYNEQFF. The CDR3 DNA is TGTGCCAGCAGCTTTCGAGGAGGGAGCTCCTACAATGAGCAGTTCTTC.

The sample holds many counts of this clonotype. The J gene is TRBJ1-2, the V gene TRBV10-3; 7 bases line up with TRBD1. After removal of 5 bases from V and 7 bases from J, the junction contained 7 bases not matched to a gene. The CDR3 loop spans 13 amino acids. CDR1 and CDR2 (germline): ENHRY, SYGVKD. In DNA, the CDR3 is TGTGCCATCAGTCACGACAGGGTGCTTGGCTACACCTTC. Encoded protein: CAISHDRVLGYTF.

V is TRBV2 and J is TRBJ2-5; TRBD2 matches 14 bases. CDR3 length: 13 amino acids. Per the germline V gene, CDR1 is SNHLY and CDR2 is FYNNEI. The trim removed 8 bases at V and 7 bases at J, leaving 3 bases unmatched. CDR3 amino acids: CASEGLAGGTQYF. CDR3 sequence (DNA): TGTGCCAGCGAAGGACTAGCGGGGGGGACCCAGTACTTC.

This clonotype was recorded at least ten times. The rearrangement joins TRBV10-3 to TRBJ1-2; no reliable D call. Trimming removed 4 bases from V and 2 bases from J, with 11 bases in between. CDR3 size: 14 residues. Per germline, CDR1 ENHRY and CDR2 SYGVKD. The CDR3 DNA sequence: TGTGCCATCAGTGTCGGAGGACGGAACTATGGCTACACCTTC. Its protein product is CAISVGGRNYGYTF.

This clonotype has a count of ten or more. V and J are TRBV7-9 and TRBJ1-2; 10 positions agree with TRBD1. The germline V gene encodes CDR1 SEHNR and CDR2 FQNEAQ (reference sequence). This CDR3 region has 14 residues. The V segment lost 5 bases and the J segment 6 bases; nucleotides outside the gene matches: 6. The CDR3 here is CASSARQGAHGYTF. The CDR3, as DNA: TGTGCCAGCAGCGCCCGACAGGGGGCCCATGGCTACACCTTC.

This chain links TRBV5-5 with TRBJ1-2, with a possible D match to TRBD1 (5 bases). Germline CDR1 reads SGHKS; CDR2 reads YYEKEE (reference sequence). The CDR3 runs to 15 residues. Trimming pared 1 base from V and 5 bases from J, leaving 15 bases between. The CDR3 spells CASSLFGGEPYGYTF. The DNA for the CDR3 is TGTGCCAGCAGCTTGTTTGGGGGAGAGCCATATGGCTACACCTTC.

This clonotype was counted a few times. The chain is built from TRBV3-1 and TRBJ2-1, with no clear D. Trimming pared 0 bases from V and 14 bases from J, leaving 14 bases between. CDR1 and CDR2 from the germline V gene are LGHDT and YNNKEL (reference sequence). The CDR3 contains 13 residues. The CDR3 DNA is TGTGCCAGCAGCCAAGAACTAAGAGGAAGGGAGTTCTTC. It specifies CASSQELRGREFF.

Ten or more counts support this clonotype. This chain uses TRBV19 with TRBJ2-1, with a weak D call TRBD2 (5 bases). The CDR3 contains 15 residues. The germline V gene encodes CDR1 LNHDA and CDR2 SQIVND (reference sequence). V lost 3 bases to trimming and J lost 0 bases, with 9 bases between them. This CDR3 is CASSMVAGSYNEQFF. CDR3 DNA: TGTGCCAGTAGTATGGTCGCGGGCTCCTACAATGAGCAGTTCTTC.

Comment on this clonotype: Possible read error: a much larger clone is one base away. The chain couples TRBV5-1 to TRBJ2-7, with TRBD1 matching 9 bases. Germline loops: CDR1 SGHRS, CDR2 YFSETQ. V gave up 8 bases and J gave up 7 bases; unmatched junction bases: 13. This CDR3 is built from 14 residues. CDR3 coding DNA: TGCGCCAGGTCTATACCCGGGACAGGGCGAGAGCAGTACTTC. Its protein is CARSIPGTGREQYF.

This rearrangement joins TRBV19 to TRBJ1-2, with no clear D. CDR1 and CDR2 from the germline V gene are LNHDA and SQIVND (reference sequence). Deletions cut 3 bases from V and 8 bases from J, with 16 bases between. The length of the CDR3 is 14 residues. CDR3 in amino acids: CASSISAEGRGYTF. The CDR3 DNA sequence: TGTGCCAGTAGTATCTCGGCCGAAGGCCGGGGCTACACCTTC.

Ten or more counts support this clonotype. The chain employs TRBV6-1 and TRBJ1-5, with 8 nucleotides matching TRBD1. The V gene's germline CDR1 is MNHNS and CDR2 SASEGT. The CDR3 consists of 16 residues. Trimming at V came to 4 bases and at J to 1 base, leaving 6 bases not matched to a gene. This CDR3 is CASSVAGGLSNQPQHF. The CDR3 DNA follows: TGTGCCAGCAGTGTAGCAGGGGGCTTGAGCAATCAGCCCCAGCATTTT.

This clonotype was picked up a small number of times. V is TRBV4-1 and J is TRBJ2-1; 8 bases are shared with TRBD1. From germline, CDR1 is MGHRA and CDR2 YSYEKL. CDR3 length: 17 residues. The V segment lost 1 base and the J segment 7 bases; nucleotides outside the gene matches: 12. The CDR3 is CASSQGWQGAKGNEQFF. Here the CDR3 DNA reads TGCGCCAGCAGCCAAGGCTGGCAGGGGGCGAAAGGTAATGAGCAGTTCTTC.

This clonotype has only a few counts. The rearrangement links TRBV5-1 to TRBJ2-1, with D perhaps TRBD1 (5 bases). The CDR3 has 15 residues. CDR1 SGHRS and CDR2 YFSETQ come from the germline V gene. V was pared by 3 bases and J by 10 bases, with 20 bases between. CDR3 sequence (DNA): TGCGCCAGCAGCTACGATTTAGGGGCTTCCTACGAGCAGTTCTTC. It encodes CASSYDLGASYEQFF.

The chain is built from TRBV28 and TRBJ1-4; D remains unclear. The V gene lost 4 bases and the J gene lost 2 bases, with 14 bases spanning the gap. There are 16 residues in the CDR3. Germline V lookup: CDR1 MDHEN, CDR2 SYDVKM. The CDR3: CASSYSATPTNEKLFF. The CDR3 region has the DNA TGTGCCAGCAGTTACAGTGCGACCCCCACTAATGAAAAACTGTTTTTT.

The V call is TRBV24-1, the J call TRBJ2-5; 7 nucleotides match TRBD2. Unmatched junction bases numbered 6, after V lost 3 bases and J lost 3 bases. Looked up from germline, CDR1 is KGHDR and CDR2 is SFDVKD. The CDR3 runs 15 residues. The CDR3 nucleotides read TGTGCCACCAGTGATGGGGGAGCGGGAAAAGAGACCCAGTACTTC. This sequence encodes CATSDGGAGKETQYF.

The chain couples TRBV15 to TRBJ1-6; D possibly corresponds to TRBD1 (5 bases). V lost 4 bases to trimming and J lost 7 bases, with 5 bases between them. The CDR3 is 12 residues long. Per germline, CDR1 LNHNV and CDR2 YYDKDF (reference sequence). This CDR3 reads CATSKGNSPLHF. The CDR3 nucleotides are TGTGCCACCAGCAAGGGGAATTCACCCCTCCACTTT.

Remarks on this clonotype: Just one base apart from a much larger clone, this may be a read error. CDR3 sequence: CASSATSGSTNEQFF. The CDR3 region has the DNA TGCGCCAGCAGCGCCACTAGCGGGAGTACGAATGAGCAGTTCTTC. The chain is built from TRBV10-1 and TRBJ2-1; TRBD2 agrees at 11 bases. In germline, CDR1 is WNHNN, CDR2 SYGVQD (reference sequence). There are 15 residues in the CDR3. Trimming at V came to 6 bases and at J to 7 bases, leaving 8 bases not matched to a gene.

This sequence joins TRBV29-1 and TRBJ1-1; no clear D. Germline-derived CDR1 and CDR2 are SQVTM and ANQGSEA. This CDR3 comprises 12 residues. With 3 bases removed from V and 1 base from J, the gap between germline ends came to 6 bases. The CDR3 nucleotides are TGCAGCGTTGACCCAGGGAACACTGAAGCTTTCTTT. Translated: CSVDPGNTEAFF.

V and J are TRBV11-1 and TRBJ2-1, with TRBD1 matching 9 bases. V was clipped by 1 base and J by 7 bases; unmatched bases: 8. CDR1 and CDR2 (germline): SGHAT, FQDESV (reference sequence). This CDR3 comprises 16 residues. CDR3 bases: TGTGCCAGCAGCTTAGTCGCGGGACAGGGTCTGAATGAGCAGTTCTTC. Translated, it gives CASSLVAGQGLNEQFF.

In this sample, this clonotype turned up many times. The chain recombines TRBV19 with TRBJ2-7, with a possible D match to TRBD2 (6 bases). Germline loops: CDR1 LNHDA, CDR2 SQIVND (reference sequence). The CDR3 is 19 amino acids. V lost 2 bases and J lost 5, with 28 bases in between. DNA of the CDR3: TGTGCCAGTAGTATATCATCTGGGGGTCGGGGGAGGAACCCCCACGAGCAGTACTTC. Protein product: CASSISSGGRGRNPHEQYF.

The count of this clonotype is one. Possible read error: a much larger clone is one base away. The CDR3: CASSVGGRGNTEAFF. For the CDR3, the DNA is TGTGCCAGTAGTGTGGGGGGACGGGGGAACACTGAAGCTTTCTTT. The chain couples TRBV19 to TRBJ1-1; D may be TRBD1 (5 bases). V was clipped by 5 bases and J by 1 base, with 14 bases between them. The CDR3 covers 15 residues. Per germline, CDR1 LNHDA and CDR2 SQIVND (reference sequence).